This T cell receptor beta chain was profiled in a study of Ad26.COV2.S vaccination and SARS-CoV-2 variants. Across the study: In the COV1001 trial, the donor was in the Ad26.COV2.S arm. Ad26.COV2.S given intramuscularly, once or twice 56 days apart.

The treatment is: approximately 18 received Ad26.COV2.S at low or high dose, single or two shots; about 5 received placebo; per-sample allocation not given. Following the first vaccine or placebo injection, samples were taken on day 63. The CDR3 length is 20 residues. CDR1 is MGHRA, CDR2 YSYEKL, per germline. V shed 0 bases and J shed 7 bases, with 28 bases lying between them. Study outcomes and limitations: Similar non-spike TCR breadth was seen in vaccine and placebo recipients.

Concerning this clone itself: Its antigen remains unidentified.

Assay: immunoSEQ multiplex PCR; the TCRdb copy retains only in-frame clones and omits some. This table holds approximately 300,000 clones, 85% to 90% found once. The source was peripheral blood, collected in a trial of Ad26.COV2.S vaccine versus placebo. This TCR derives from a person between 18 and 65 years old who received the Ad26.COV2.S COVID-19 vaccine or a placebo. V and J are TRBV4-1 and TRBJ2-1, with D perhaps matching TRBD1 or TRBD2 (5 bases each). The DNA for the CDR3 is TGCGCCAGCAGCCAAGATCCAGGGACCCTGTTTGGGGGAGTATTAAATGAGCAGTTCTTC. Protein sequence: CASSQDPGTLFGGVLNEQFF.